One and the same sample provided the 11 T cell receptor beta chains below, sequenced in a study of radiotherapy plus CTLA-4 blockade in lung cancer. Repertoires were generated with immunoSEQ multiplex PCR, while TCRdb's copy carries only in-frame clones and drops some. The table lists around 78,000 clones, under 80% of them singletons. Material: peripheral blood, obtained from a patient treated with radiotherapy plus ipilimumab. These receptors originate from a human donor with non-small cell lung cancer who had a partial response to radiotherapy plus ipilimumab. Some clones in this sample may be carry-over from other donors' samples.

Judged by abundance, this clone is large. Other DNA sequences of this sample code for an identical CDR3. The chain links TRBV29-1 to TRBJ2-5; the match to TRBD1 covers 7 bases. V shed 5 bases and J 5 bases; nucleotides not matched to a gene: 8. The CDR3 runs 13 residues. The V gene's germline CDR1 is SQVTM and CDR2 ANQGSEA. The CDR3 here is CSVPTGASETQYF. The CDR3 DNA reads TGCAGCGTTCCCACAGGGGCCTCGGAGACCCAGTACTTC.

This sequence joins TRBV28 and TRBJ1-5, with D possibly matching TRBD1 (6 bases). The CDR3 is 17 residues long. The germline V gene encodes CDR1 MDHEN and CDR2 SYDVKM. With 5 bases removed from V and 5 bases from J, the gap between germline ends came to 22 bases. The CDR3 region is CASSLHPRGSNDQPQHF. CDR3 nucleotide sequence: TGTGCCAGCAGTCTCCACCCCAGGGGTTCTAACGATCAGCCCCAGCATTTT.

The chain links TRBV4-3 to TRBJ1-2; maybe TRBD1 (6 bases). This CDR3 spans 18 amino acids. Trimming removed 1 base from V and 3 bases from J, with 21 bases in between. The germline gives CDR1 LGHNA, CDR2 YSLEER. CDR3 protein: CASSQATGGRAGYYGYTF. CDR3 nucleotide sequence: TGCGCCAGCAGCCAAGCGACGGGGGGGCGCGCCGGATACTATGGCTACACCTTC.

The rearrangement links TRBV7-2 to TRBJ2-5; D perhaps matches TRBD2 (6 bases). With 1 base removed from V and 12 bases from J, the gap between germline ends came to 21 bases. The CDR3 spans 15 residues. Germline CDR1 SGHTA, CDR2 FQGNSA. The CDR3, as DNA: TGTGCCAGCAGCTTAGAGGGACCTACCCTTGGGGGGAAGTACTTC. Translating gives CASSLEGPTLGGKYF.

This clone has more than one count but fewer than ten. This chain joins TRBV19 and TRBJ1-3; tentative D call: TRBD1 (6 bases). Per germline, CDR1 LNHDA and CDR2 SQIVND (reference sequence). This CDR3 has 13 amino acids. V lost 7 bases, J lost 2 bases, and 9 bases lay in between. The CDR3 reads CASNPGAGNTIYF. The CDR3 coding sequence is TGTGCCAGTAATCCAGGGGCTGGAAACACCATATATTTT. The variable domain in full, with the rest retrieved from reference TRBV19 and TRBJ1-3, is DGGITQSPKYLFRKEGQNVTLSCEQNLNHDAMYWYRQDPGQGLRLIYYSQIVNDFQKGDIAEGYSVSREKKESFPLTVTSAQKNPTAFYLCASNPGAGNTIYFGEGSWLTVV.

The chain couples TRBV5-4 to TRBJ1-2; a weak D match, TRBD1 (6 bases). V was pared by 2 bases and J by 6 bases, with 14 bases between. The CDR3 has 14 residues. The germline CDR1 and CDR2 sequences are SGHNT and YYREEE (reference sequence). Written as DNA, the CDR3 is TGTGCCAGCAGCTTTACAGGGATCGAGGATGGCTACACCTTC. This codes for CASSFTGIEDGYTF.

Here the CDR3 reads CASSEEAGNSNQPQHF. In nucleotides, the CDR3 is TGTGCCAGCAGTGAAGAAGCAGGGAATAGCAATCAGCCCCAGCATTTT. The rearrangement joins TRBV2 to TRBJ1-5; the D gene is possibly TRBD1 (5 bases). The V end lost 1 base, the J end lost 0 bases, and 10 bases lay between the germline ends. The V gene's germline CDR1 is SNHLY and CDR2 FYNNEI. There are 16 residues in the CDR3.

In nucleotides, the CDR3 is TGTGCCAGCAGTGACAGGGGGAGCCAGCCCCAGCATTTT. Its protein is CASSDRGSQPQHF. The rearrangement joins TRBV6-1 to TRBJ1-5, with TRBD1 identical over 7 bases. J lost 7 bases, V lost 3 bases, and 3 bases had no gene match. This CDR3 is 13 amino acids long. Germline lookup yields CDR1 MNHNS and CDR2 SASEGT.

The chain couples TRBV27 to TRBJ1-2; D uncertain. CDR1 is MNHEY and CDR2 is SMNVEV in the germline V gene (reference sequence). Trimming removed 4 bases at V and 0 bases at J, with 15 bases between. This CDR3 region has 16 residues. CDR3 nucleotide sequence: TGTGCCAGCAGTTCGGACGGGGATAGTGCTAACTATGGCTACACCTTC. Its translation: CASSSDGDSANYGYTF.

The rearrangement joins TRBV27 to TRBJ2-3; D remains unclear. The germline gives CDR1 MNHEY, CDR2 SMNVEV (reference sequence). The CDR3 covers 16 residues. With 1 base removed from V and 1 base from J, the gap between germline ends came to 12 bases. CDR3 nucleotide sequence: TGTGCCAGCAGTTTATACGGGTCGGGTCGCACAGATACGCAGTATTTT. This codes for CASSLYGSGRTDTQYF.

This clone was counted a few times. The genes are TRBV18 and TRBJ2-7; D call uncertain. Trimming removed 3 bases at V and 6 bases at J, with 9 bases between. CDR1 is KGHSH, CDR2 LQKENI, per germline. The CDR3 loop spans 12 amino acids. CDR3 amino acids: CASSPPLGEQYF. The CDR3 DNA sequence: TGTGCCAGCTCACCCCCCCTAGGCGAGCAGTACTTC.